Following are 2 T cell receptor beta chains from one sample sequenced in a study of cytomegalovirus exposure and HLA in healthy donors. PCR employed 60 Vbeta and 13 Jbeta primers. Produced via immunoSEQ multiplex PCR; TCRdb's table is partial and in-frame only. The profile shows around 210,000 clones, 60% to 80% of them singletons. The material sequenced was PBMCs. The receptors originated from a woman aged 30 to 39 in good health and CMV-seronegative.

The rearrangement links TRBV5-4 to TRBJ2-5; 12 bases line up with TRBD2. Unmatched junction bases numbered 7, after V lost 2 bases and J lost 5 bases. The germline CDR1 and CDR2 sequences are SGHNT and YYREEE (reference sequence). This CDR3 is 16 amino acids long. The CDR3 region is CASSFPSGRADETQYF. CDR3 in DNA: TGTGCCAGCAGCTTTCCTAGCGGGAGGGCCGATGAGACCCAGTACTTC.

This chain links TRBV5-4 with TRBJ2-5, with TRBD2 identical over 9 bases. This CDR3 is built from 15 residues. Germline CDR1 reads SGHNT; CDR2 reads YYREEE (reference sequence). After removal of 4 bases from V and 5 bases from J, the junction contained 9 bases not matched to a gene. In DNA form, the CDR3 reads TGTGCCAGCAGCCCCGTAGCGGGAGTGGGGGAGACCCAGTACTTC. Its translation: CASSPVAGVGETQYF.